These 3 T cell receptor beta chains were sequenced from one sample in a study of cytomegalovirus exposure and HLA in healthy donors. Primers included in the PCR were 60 Vbeta and 13 Jbeta primers. Libraries were prepared by immunoSEQ multiplex PCR; TCRdb keeps only in-frame clonotypes and omits some of them. Of 150,000 to 200,000 clones in the sample, around nine tenths were seen once. Sequenced input: PBMCs. These receptors were collected from a woman in her late teens or twenties in good health and CMV-seronegative.

This chain joins TRBV19 and TRBJ1-5, with 7 bases matching TRBD1. Germline loops: CDR1 LNHDA, CDR2 SQIVND (reference sequence). The ends lost 5 bases at V and 5 bases at J; junction bases unmatched: 12. The CDR3 is made up of 16 amino acids. The CDR3 coding sequence is TGTGCCAGTAGTCCTGAGGACAGGCCGGGGTATCAGCCCCAGCATTTT. As protein: CASSPEDRPGYQPQHF.

V and J are TRBV7-6 and TRBJ1-1; D remains ambiguous. The V end was cut by 1 base, the J end by 11 bases, with 14 bases between. CDR1 SGHVS and CDR2 FNYEAQ come from the germline V gene. This CDR3 has 13 amino acids. In nucleotides, the CDR3 is TGTGCCAGCAGCTTAGAACCGGGCGGGAGGGCTTTCTTT. Encoded protein: CASSLEPGGRAFF.

The V and J genes are TRBV4-1 and TRBJ1-2; D ambiguous. The CDR3 sequence is 16 residues long. With 0 bases removed from V and 0 bases from J, the gap between germline ends came to 11 bases. CDR1 MGHRA and CDR2 YSYEKL come from the germline V gene. The CDR3 DNA sequence: TGCGCCAGCAGCCAAGAATGGGCGTTAACTAACTATGGCTACACCTTC. This gives the protein CASSQEWALTNYGYTF.